This is a list of T cell receptor beta chains from one sample in a study of shared clonotypes between healthy human individuals. Clones were read by immunoSEQ multiplex PCR, and TCRdb kept only the in-frame ones, dropping some. The sample comprises some 1.4 million clones, roughly 96% of which are singletons, and over 1% rests with the top ten. The sequencing sample was made of naive CD4+ T cells sorted from blood. The receptors originated from a man aged 25-40 years in good health. The CDR3 runs from the conserved cysteine through the conserved F or W. The D gene is left open where the match is weak. Where a row states a size, it is once, few, many or the class of an expanded clone; other rows omit it.

>TRBV6-5|TRBJ2-7|TRBD2|.
TGTGCCAGCAGCTCCGGGACTAGCAGGTTCTACGAGCAGTACTTC
CASSSGTSRFYEQYF
>TRBV6-5|TRBJ1-2|TRBD1|.
TGTGCCAGCAGTTACCGGCGACAGGGTGGCTACACCTTC
CASSYRRQGGYTF
>TRBV6-5|TRBJ1-2|TRBD1|.
TGTGCCAGCAGTTACCGGACAGGGGATGGCTACACCTTC
CASSYRTGDGYTF
>TRBV2|TRBJ1-1|TRBD1|.
TGTGCCAGCAGTGGACAGGGTTGGGTCACTGAAGCTTTCTTT
CASSGQGWVTEAFF
>TRBV2|TRBJ2-7|TRBD1|.
TGTGCCAGCAACCCCCGGGACAGGGGTCCCCGCGAGCAGTACTTC
CASNPRDRGPREQYF
>TRBV11-2|TRBJ2-3|.|.
TGTGCCAGCAGCTTAGCGGGTACGCAGTATTTT
CASSLAGTQYF
>TRBV9|TRBJ2-1|.|.
TGTGCCAGCAGCTTTCCCGGAGAGCGGCACAATGAGCAGTTCTTC
CASSFPGERHNEQFF
>TRBV20-1|TRBJ2-3|.|.
TGCAGTGCTAGAGATCCCGCTACGCAGTATTTT
CSARDPATQYF
>TRBV5-1|TRBJ2-5|.|.
TGCGCCAGCAGCCAAACAGGGACTTTTGTTGGGGGGACCCAGTACTTC
CASSQTGTFVGGTQYF
>TRBV11-2|TRBJ2-5|.|.
TGTGCCAGCAGCATCGGGGAGACCCAGTACTTC
CASSIGETQYF
>TRBV10-3|TRBJ1-1|TRBD1|.
TGTGCCATCAGTGAGTTCCGGGACAGGGGTTTCTTT
CAISEFRDRGFF
>TRBV2|TRBJ2-1|TRBD1|.
TGTGCCAGTAGACAGGGAAGGGCCCTAAGGTATGAGCAGTTCTTC
CASRQGRALRYEQFF
>TRBV6-5|TRBJ1-2|TRBD1|.
TGTGCCAGCAGATACAGGGGCCTAAACTATGGCTACACCTTC
CASRYRGLNYGYTF
>TRBV5-1|TRBJ2-7|TRBD1|.
TGCGCCAGCAGCTTCGCTGGACAGGGAGTTGACGAGCAGTACTTC
CASSFAGQGVDEQYF
>TRBV13|TRBJ2-1|.|.
TGTGCCAGCAGCTTCACGGTCCGACAGCACAATGAGCAGTTCTTC
CASSFTVRQHNEQFF
>TRBV9|TRBJ2-1|TRBD1|.
TGTGCCAGCAGCCCTCGACCCGGACAGGGAGGCGAGCAGTTCTTC
CASSPRPGQGGEQFF
>TRBV18|TRBJ2-2|.|once
TGTGCCAGCTCACCACTACCAACAGGGTCGAGATTGGGCACCGGGGAGCTGTTTTTT
CASSPLPTGSRLGTGELFF
>TRBV6-4|TRBJ2-3|.|.
TGTGCCAGCAGTGGCGGGCTGGGGGGAGATACGCAGTATTTT
CASSGGLGGDTQYF
>TRBV9|TRBJ2-1|.|.
TGTGCCAGCAGCGCCTCGGGGGAGCAGTTCTTC
CASSASGEQFF
>TRBV5-1|TRBJ1-5|.|.
TGCGCCAGCAGCTTAGGGCTGGACAATCAGCCCCAGCATTTT
CASSLGLDNQPQHF
>TRBV10-3|TRBJ2-1|.|.
TGTGCCTCCGCCCCGCAGGGAGGGGGCTCCTACAATGAGCAGTTCTTC
CASAPQGGGSYNEQFF
>TRBV2|TRBJ2-5|TRBD1|.
TGTGCCAGCAGGGGTAGAGACAGGGGAGAGACCCAGTACTTC
CASRGRDRGETQYF
>TRBV11-2|TRBJ2-3|.|.
TGTGCCAGCAGCCTGGAGTTCACAGATACGCAGTATTTT
CASSLEFTDTQYF
>TRBV20-1|TRBJ2-1|.|once
TGCAGGGCGACAGACTACAATGAGCAGTTCTTC
CRATDYNEQFF
>TRBV5-1|TRBJ1-1|.|few
TGCGCCAGCAGCTTAGACCGCCCCGGGACTGAAGCTTTCTTT
CASSLDRPGTEAFF
>TRBV27|TRBJ2-1|.|.
TGTGCCAGCAGAAAAACAGGGTTCACTGAGCAGTTCTTC
CASRKTGFTEQFF
>TRBV30|TRBJ1-2|.|.
TGTGCCTGGAGTGTAGTTAATGGTGGCTACACCTTC
CAWSVVNGGYTF
>TRBV4-1|TRBJ2-1|.|.
TGCGCCAGCAGCCGACACGTCTACAATGAGCAGTTCTTC
CASSRHVYNEQFF
>TRBV5-1|TRBJ1-1|.|.
TGCGCCAGCAGCTTAAGGGGAGGGGGGATCCCCACTGAAGCTTTCTTT
CASSLRGGGIPTEAFF
>TRBV6-6|TRBJ2-7|.|.
TGTGCCAGCAGTTTCACCCGACAGGCTGGCTCCTACGAGCAGTACTTC
CASSFTRQAGSYEQYF
>TRBV10-3|TRBJ1-1|TRBD1|.
TGTGCCATCACCGGGACAGGGGGAAACACTGAAGCTTTCTTT
CAITGTGGNTEAFF
>TRBV7-8|TRBJ2-3|.|.
TGTGCCAGCACCCTTGACTCGCCAACGGATACGCAGTATTTT
CASTLDSPTDTQYF
>TRBV5-1|TRBJ2-4|.|.
TGCGCCAGCAGCTTTGGATTGGCTGTCCGAGCCAAAAACATTCAGTACTTC
CASSFGLAVRAKNIQYF
>TRBV6-5|TRBJ2-1|TRBD1|.
TGTGCCAGCAGTTACACCGGACAGGGGGTCCACAATGAGCAGTTCTTC
CASSYTGQGVHNEQFF
>TRBV27|TRBJ2-2|.|once
TGTGCCAGCAGTTTAAGCCCCACACCCACCGGGGAGCTGTTTTTT
CASSLSPTPTGELFF
>TRBV10-1|TRBJ2-2|TRBD1|.
TGCGCCAGCAGACGGGACAGGGCGAACACCGGGGAGCTGTTTTTT
CASRRDRANTGELFF